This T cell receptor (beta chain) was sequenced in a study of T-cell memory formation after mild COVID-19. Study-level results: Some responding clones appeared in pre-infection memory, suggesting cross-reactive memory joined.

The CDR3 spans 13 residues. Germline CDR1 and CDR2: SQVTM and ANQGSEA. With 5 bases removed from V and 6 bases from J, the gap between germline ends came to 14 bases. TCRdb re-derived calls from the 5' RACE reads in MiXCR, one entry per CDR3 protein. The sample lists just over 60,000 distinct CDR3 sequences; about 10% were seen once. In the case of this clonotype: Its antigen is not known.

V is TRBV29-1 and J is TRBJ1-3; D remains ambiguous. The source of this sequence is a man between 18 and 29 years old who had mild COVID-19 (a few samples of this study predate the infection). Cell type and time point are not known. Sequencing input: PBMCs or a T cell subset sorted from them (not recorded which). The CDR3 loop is CSVQSGTENTIYF. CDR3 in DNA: TGCAGCGTTCAAAGCGGTACAGAAAACACCATATATTTT.